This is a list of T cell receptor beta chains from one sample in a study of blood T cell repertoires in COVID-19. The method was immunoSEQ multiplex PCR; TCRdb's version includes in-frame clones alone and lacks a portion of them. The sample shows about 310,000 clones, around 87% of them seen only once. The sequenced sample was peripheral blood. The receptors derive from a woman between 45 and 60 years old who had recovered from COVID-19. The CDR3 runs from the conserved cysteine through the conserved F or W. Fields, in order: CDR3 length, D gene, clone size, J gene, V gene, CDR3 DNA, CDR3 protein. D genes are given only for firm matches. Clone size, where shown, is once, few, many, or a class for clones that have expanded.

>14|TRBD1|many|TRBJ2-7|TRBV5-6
TGTGCCAGCAGCCGACAGGGCATCCTCTACGAGCAGTACTTC
CASSRQGILYEQYF
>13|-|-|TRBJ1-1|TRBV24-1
TGTGCCACCAGTGGTGTAGGGAGCACTGAAGCTTTCTTT
CATSGVGSTEAFF
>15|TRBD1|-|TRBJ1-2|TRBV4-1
TGCGCCAGCACCCCGGGGGGACAGGGGAAAAAAGGCTACACCTTC
CASTPGGQGKKGYTF
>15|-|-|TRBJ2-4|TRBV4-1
TGCGCCAGCAGCCAAGATACATCCGGGGGAAACATTCAGTACTTC
CASSQDTSGGNIQYF
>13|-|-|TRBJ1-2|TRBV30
TGTGCCTGGAGCCGGGGGATTTCCTATGGCTACACCTTC
CAWSRGISYGYTF
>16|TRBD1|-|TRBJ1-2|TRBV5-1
TGCGCCAGCAGCTTGGGAGCCGGGACAGGGCGGGATGGCTACACCTTC
CASSLGAGTGRDGYTF
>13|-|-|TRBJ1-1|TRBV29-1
TGCAGCGTCAGGCCTTTGGGGGGGACTGAAGCTTTCTTT
CSVRPLGGTEAFF
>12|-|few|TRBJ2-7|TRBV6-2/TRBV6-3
TGTGCCAGCAGTTTCCGGGGTTACGAGCAGTACTTC
CASSFRGYEQYF
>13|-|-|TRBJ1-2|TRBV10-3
TGTGCCATCAGTGCTGGAGCTAACTATGGCTACACCTTC
CAISAGANYGYTF
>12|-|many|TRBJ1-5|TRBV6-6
TGTGCCAGCAGTTACTCCTTTGGGACACCGCATTTT
CASSYSFGTPHF
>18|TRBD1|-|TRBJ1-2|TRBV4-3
TGCGCCAGCAGCCAAGATATGGGACAGGCCCGCCTAGCCTATGGCTACACCTTC
CASSQDMGQARLAYGYTF
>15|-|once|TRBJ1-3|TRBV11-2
TGTGCCAGCAGCTTAGGAGGTGTCTCTGGAAACACCATATATTTT
CASSLGGVSGNTIYF
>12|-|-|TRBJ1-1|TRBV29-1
TGCAGCGTTGTTTCCTTGAACACTGAAGCTTTCTTT
CSVVSLNTEAFF
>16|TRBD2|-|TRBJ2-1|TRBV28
TGTGCCAGCGGGGCTAGCGGGGGGGCATCCTACAATGAGCAGTTCTTC
CASGASGGASYNEQFF
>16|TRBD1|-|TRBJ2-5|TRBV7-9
TGTGCCAGCAGCTTAGGGGGGACAGGACTCCAAGAGACCCAGTACTTC
CASSLGGTGLQETQYF
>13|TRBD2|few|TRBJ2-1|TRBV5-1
TGCGCCAGCAGGGCGGGAGAATACAATGAGCAGTTCTTC
CASRAGEYNEQFF
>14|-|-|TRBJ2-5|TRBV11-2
TGTGCCAGCAGCTTAGGGCAGGGAAAAGAGACCCAGTACTTC
CASSLGQGKETQYF
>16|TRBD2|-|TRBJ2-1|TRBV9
TGTGCCAGCAGCCCCCAGGGCGGGAGCTCCTACAATGAGCAGTTCTTC
CASSPQGGSSYNEQFF
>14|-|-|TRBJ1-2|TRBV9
TGTGCCAGCAGCGTAGGATCGGGGAGCTATGGCTACACCTTC
CASSVGSGSYGYTF
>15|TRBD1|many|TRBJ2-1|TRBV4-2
TGTGCCAGCAGCCACGGACAGGGGGCTACCGATGAGCAGTTCTTC
CASSHGQGATDEQFF
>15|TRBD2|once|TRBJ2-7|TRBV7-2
TGTGCCAGCAGCTTAGGTAGTAGCGGGGGTTACGAGCAGTACTTC
CASSLGSSGGYEQYF
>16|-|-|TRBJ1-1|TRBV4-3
TGCGCCAGCAGCCAAAGTCCCGGAGGGGTGAACACTGAAGCTTTCTTT
CASSQSPGGVNTEAFF
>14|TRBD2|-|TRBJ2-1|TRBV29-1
TGCAGCGTTGGCCCTAGCGGGGGGGCAATTGAGCAGTTCTTC
CSVGPSGGAIEQFF
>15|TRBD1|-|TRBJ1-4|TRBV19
TGTGCCAGTAGTAGAACGACAGGGTGGGATGAAAAACTGTTTTTT
CASSRTTGWDEKLFF
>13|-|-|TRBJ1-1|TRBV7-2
TGTGCCAGCACCTCTTGGGGGGGCTTGGGAGCTTTCTTT
CASTSWGGLGAFF
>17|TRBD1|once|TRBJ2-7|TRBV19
TGTGCCAGTAGTGCAGAAAAAGGGACAGGCTTTTCCTACGAGCAGTACTTC
CASSAEKGTGFSYEQYF
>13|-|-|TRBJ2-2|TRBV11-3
TGTGCCAGCAGCTTAGGCAGGGCCGGGGAGCTGTTTTTT
CASSLGRAGELFF
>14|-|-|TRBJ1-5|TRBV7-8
TGTGCCAGCAGCCGAAGGGCCCCGGGGCAGCCCCAGCATTTT
CASSRRAPGQPQHF
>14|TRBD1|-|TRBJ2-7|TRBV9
TGTGCCAGCAGCGGCGGGACAGGGGGTTATGAGCAGTACTTC
CASSGGTGGYEQYF
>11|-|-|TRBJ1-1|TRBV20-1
TGCAGTGCTAGCGAGCGGCTTGAAGCTTTCTTT
CSASERLEAFF
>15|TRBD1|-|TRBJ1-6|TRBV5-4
TGTGCCAGCAGCTCGACAGGGAAGTATAATTCACCCCTCCACTTT
CASSSTGKYNSPLHF
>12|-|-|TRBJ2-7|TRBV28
TGTGCCAGCAGTTTATCAATCCACGAGCAGTACTTC
CASSLSIHEQYF
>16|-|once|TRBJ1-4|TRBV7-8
TGTGCCAGCAGCTCTGACAGCCTAGGGATTACGGAAAAACTGTTTTTT
CASSSDSLGITEKLFF
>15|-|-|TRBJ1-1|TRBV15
TGTGCCACCAGCAGAGGTCCCAGGGGAGACACTGAAGCTTTCTTT
CATSRGPRGDTEAFF
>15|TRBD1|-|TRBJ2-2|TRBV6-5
TGTGCCAGCGGTCGCGGGACAGGGAACACCGGGGAGCTGTTTTTT
CASGRGTGNTGELFF
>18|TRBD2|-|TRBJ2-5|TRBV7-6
TGTGCCAGCAGCTTACAGACTAGCGGGAGCGCAACCCAAGAGACCCAGTACTTC
CASSLQTSGSATQETQYF
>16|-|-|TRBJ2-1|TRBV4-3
TGCGCCAGCAGCCAAGAGTGGCGGGATTTCTACAATGAGCAGTTCTTC
CASSQEWRDFYNEQFF
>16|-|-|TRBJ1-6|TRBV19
TGTGCCAGTAACCTCAAGACAACCTCCTATAATTCACCCCTCCACTTT
CASNLKTTSYNSPLHF
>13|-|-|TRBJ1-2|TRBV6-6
TGTGCCAGCAGCCAAGAAGGGCGGGGAGGCTACACCTTC
CASSQEGRGGYTF
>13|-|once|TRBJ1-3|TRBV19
TGTGCCAGTACAGTACAGAGTGGTGACACCATATATTTT
CASTVQSGDTIYF
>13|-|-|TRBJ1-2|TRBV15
-
CATSRDVARGADF
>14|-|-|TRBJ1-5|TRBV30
TGTGCCTGGAGCCCGGACATTAGCAATCAGCCCCAGCATTTT
CAWSPDISNQPQHF
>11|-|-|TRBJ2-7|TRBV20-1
TGCAGTGCTACCAGGGGCTACGAGCAGTACTTC
CSATRGYEQYF
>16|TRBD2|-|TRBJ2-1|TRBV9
TGTGCCAGCAGCGTAGCGGGGGGGGGAACAGGCAATGAGCAGTTCTTC
CASSVAGGGTGNEQFF
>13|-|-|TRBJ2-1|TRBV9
TGTGCCAGCAGCCCCCTGCTAGACAATGAGCAGTTCTTC
CASSPLLDNEQFF
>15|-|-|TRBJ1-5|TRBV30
TGTGCCTGGAGTGTACAGGGTAATGGCAATCAGCCCCAGCATTTT
CAWSVQGNGNQPQHF
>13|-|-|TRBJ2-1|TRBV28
TGTGCCAGCGGACTTACTAGCTTCAATGAGCAGTTCTTC
CASGLTSFNEQFF
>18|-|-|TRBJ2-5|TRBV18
TGTGCCAGCTCACGTCTCGGCTGGTCGGCAGGTCGCCAAGAGACCCAGTACTTC
CASSRLGWSAGRQETQYF
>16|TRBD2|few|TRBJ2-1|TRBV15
TGTGCCACCAGCAAACTACCAGCGGGGTCCTACAATGAGCAGTTCTTC
CATSKLPAGSYNEQFF